One sample yielded the 21 T cell receptor beta chains listed below, sequenced in a study of cytomegalovirus exposure and HLA in healthy donors. Measured with immunoSEQ multiplex PCR; TCRdb has only the in-frame clones, and not every one. The sample shows roughly 150,000 clones, less than 95% of them seen only once. The sample was PBMCs. These receptor sequences come from a man aged 18-30 years in good health and CMV-seropositive.

This clone showed up just once. The rearrangement uses TRBV5-1 and TRBJ2-1; tentative D call: TRBD2 (6 bases). V was cut by 2 bases and J by 8 bases, with 8 bases left in between. The CDR3 length is 12 residues. The germline gives CDR1 SGHRS, CDR2 YFSETQ. Written as DNA, the CDR3 is TGCGCCAGCAGCTTTGGCGGGGATGAGCAGTTCTTC. This gives the protein CASSFGGDEQFF.

The V and J genes are TRBV5-4 and TRBJ1-4; possibly TRBD1 for D (6 bases). V lost 1 base and J 7 bases, leaving 17 bases between the germline ends. Germline V gives CDR1 SGHNT, CDR2 YYREEE (reference sequence). The CDR3 spans 16 residues. CDR3 sequence: CASSLSNQGKAEKLFF. Written as DNA, the CDR3 is TGTGCCAGCAGCTTGTCAAATCAGGGGAAGGCTGAAAAACTGTTTTTT.

Only one count was recorded for this clone. V usage is TRBV10-3 and J usage is TRBJ2-7, with D perhaps TRBD1 (6 bases). V was clipped by 3 bases and J by 5 bases, with 14 bases between them. Germline V gene lookup returns CDR1 ENHRY and CDR2 SYGVKD. The CDR3 covers 14 residues. In DNA, the CDR3 is TGTGCCATCAGTGATCACAGGGTAGGGGACGAGCAGTACTTC. This gives the protein CAISDHRVGDEQYF.

V is TRBV28 and J is TRBJ1-5; D is undetermined. Between the trimmed V and J ends, which lost 2 bases and 7 bases, there was a span of 6 bases. Germline assignment: CDR1 MDHEN and CDR2 SYDVKM. This CDR3 is 12 amino acids long. CDR3 in DNA: TGTGCCAGCAGTTTAGGCAGGCAGCCCCAGCATTTT. This translates into CASSLGRQPQHF.

This chain links TRBV2 with TRBJ2-6, with TRBD1 identical over 7 bases. Germline loops: CDR1 SNHLY, CDR2 FYNNEI. V gave up 4 bases and J gave up 2 bases; unmatched junction bases: 2. This CDR3 is 15 amino acids long. Written as DNA, the CDR3 is TGTGCCAGCAGTGTACAGGGGACTGGGGCCAACGTCCTGACTTTC. Residues: CASSVQGTGANVLTF.

V and J are TRBV27 and TRBJ2-7; D uncertain. The CDR3 covers 13 residues. Trimming cost V 0 bases and J 5 bases, with 8 bases left between them. Germline CDR1 reads MNHEY; CDR2 reads SMNVEV (reference sequence). The CDR3 loop is CASSLSPRDEQYF. The DNA of the CDR3 is TGTGCCAGCAGTTTATCCCCCCGGGACGAGCAGTACTTC.

The chain employs TRBV5-6 and TRBJ2-3, with D possibly TRBD2 on 5 matching bases. The CDR3 runs to 14 residues. Germline V gene data show CDR1 as SGHDT and CDR2 as YYEEEE. Trimming stripped 0 bases from V and 10 bases from J, with 15 bases between. The CDR3, as DNA: TGTGCCAGCAGCTTGGAGGCAGGTCGGCGGGCGCAGTATTTT. Protein sequence: CASSLEAGRRAQYF.

The V gene is TRBV5-1, the J gene TRBJ2-1; 14 nucleotides agree with TRBD2. Per the germline V gene, CDR1 is SGHRS and CDR2 is YFSETQ. The CDR3 runs 16 residues. Trimming cost V 4 bases and J 3 bases; bases outside gene matches: 3. The CDR3, as DNA: TGCGCCAGCAGCCAGGGACTAGCGGGAGTCTACAATGAGCAGTTCTTC. Translating it yields CASSQGLAGVYNEQFF.

V gene TRBV18 combines with J gene TRBJ2-4; perhaps TRBD2 as D (5 bases). Germline V lookup: CDR1 KGHSH, CDR2 LQKENI. The length of the CDR3 is 13 residues. Between the trimmed V and J ends, which lost 5 bases and 0 bases, there was a span of 5 bases. CDR3 amino acids: CASSEGAKNIQYF. DNA for the CDR3: TGTGCCAGCTCAGAGGGAGCCAAAAACATTCAGTACTTC.

The J gene is TRBJ2-2, the V gene TRBV2; weak D call: TRBD2 (5 bases). The length of the CDR3 is 14 residues. Trimming took 4 bases from V and 7 from J, leaving 13 bases between them. The germline V gene encodes CDR1 SNHLY and CDR2 FYNNEI. CDR3: CASSVTLAIGELFF. In DNA form, the CDR3 reads TGTGCCAGCAGTGTAACCCTAGCCATCGGGGAGCTGTTTTTT.

This chain connects TRBV28 to TRBJ1-2, with 9 nucleotides matching TRBD1. The germline V gene encodes CDR1 MDHEN and CDR2 SYDVKM. The CDR3 runs to 14 residues. V lost 6 bases, J lost 5 bases, and 7 bases stayed unmatched. CDR3 DNA: TGTGCCAGCAGATATACAGGGGGCGGGTATGGCTACACCTTC. It codes for CASRYTGGGYGYTF.

The table lists this clone with a count of one. The chain recombines TRBV10-3 with TRBJ2-1; 13 positions match TRBD2. From germline, CDR1 is ENHRY and CDR2 SYGVKD. The J segment lost 10 bases and the V segment lost 3 bases, leaving 12 bases of the junction unmatched. The CDR3 loop spans 17 amino acids. CDR3 bases: TGTGCCATCAGTGATTCTATAAAACTAGCGGGAGGGAACGAGCAGTTCTTC. Translation: CAISDSIKLAGGNEQFF.

This chain uses TRBV19 with TRBJ2-5, with 9 nucleotides matching TRBD1. The CDR3 contains 15 residues. After removal of 7 bases from V and 2 bases from J, the junction contained 8 bases not matched to a gene. CDR1 and CDR2 from the germline V gene are LNHDA and SQIVND (reference sequence). The CDR3 sequence: CASTLGTGYQETQYF. In DNA, the CDR3 is TGTGCCAGTACTCTTGGGACAGGGTATCAAGAGACCCAGTACTTC.

The chain has TRBV5-1 and TRBJ1-2, with D possibly matching TRBD1 (5 bases). The CDR3 contains 15 residues. Trimming took 0 bases from V and 5 from J, leaving 14 bases between them. The germline V gene has CDR1 SGHRS and CDR2 YFSETQ. This CDR3 is CASSLDGRVTYGYTF. The DNA for the CDR3 is TGCGCCAGCAGCTTGGACGGCAGGGTTACATATGGCTACACCTTC.

The rearrangement links TRBV7-2 to TRBJ2-1; 11 nucleotides match TRBD2. With V trimmed by 5 bases and J by 8 bases, 20 bases remained unmatched. The germline V gene encodes CDR1 SGHTA and CDR2 FQGNSA. This CDR3 has 19 amino acids. The CDR3 sequence: CASSRNPPVAGGIRDEQFF. In DNA form, the CDR3 reads TGTGCCAGCAGCCGAAACCCCCCCGTAGCGGGAGGGATTAGAGATGAGCAGTTCTTC.

The rearrangement joins TRBV5-8 to TRBJ2-1, with TRBD2 as a possible D gene (6 bases). CDR1 and CDR2 from the germline V gene are SGHTS and YDEGEE. V was trimmed by 0 bases and J by 3 bases, leaving 13 bases between them. CDR3 length equals 16 residues. CDR3 coding DNA: TGTGCCAGCAGCTTGGGGACTAAGCCCATCTACAATGAGCAGTTCTTC. Protein: CASSLGTKPIYNEQFF.

This clone was seen a single time. The chain recombines TRBV4-1 with TRBJ2-7, with TRBD1 matching over 8 bases. The germline gives CDR1 MGHRA, CDR2 YSYEKL. The CDR3 consists of 15 residues. The junction had 7 bases not matched to a gene; V was cut back by 3 bases and J by 3 bases. The CDR3 coding sequence is TGCGCCAGCAGCCAGGCAGGGGGCCTAAGCTACGAGCAGTACTTC. It specifies CASSQAGGLSYEQYF.

The chain uses TRBV19 and TRBJ2-2; the match to TRBD1 covers 11 bases. Germline CDR1 LNHDA, CDR2 SQIVND (reference sequence). V lost 6 bases to trimming and J lost 4 bases; unmatched junction nucleotides: 7. The CDR3 covers 16 residues. The CDR3 DNA follows: TGTGCCAGTAGGTCCGGGACAGGGGGTGTCACCGGGGAGCTGTTTTTT. This gives the protein CASRSGTGGVTGELFF.

The J gene is TRBJ1-4, the V gene TRBV30; D unresolved. Trimming removed 3 bases from V and 10 bases from J, with 12 bases in between. The CDR3 length is 12 residues. Per the germline V gene, CDR1 is GTSNPN and CDR2 is SVGIG (reference sequence). The CDR3 is CAWRDWEGKLFF. In DNA form, the CDR3 reads TGTGCCTGGAGGGACTGGGAGGGAAAACTGTTTTTT.

V usage is TRBV28 and J usage is TRBJ1-2; 9 bases are shared with TRBD1. The CDR3 loop spans 14 amino acids. The ends lost 7 bases at V and 4 bases at J; junction bases unmatched: 7. The germline CDR1 and CDR2 sequences are MDHEN and SYDVKM. In DNA form, the CDR3 reads TGTGCCAGCACCTTGGGACAGGGTTCCTATGGCTACACCTTC. Translating gives CASTLGQGSYGYTF.

The chain employs TRBV5-1 and TRBJ2-5; D perhaps matches TRBD2 (5 bases). Trimming took off 9 bases at V and 5 bases at J, with 8 bases between the two ends. Germline V gene data show CDR1 as SGHRS and CDR2 as YFSETQ. The CDR3 spans 10 residues. The CDR3 here is CATRGETQYF. In DNA, the CDR3 is TGCGCCACCCGAGGGGAGACCCAGTACTTC.